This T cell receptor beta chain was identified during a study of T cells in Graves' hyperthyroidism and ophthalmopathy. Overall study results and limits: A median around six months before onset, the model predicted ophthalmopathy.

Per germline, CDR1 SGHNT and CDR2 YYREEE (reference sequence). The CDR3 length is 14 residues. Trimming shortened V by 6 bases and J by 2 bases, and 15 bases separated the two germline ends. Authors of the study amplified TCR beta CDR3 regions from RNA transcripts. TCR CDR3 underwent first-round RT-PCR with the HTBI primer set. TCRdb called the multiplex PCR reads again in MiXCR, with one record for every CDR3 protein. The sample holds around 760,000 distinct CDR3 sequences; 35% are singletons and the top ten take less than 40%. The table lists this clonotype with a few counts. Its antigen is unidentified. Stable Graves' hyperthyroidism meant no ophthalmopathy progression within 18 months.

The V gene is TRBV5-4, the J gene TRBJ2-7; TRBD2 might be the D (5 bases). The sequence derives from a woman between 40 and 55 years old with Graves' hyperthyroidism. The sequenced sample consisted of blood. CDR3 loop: CASTPAGNPYEQYF. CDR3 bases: TGTGCCAGCACCCCGGCCGGGAATCCCTACGAGCAGTACTTC.